The next 12 T cell receptor beta chains were all read from a single sample in a study of T cell repertoires in aging, cancer and after chemotherapy. Peripheral blood genomic DNA, not sorted cells or RNA, was the template. Rearranged V-D-J TRB sequences were amplified with a mixed TRB-A/B primer pool. MiXCR, run by TCRdb on the multiplex PCR reads, gives a single entry per CDR3 protein. The sample holds about 1,800 distinct CDR3 sequences, 55% to 60% seen once. Sequencing was performed on blood. These receptors were collected from a human donor with a blood cancer.

V gene TRBV6-6 combines with J gene TRBJ2-1, with 8 bases matching TRBD2. After removal of 6 bases from V and 1 base from J, the junction contained 5 bases not matched to a gene. Germline assignment: CDR1 MNHNY and CDR2 SVGAGI (reference sequence). The CDR3 length is 15 residues. CDR3 in DNA: TGTGCCAGCAGCCCGGGGGGGGGATCCTACAATGAGCAGTTCTTC. Protein: CASSPGGGSYNEQFF.

This sequence joins TRBV6-5 and TRBJ1-6, with TRBD1 identical over 8 bases. This CDR3 spans 15 amino acids. CDR1 and CDR2 (germline): MNHEY, SVGAGI. J was trimmed by 9 bases and V by 5 bases; bases with no gene match: 9. CDR3 DNA: TGTGCCAGCAGTCAAATAGGACAGGGTGGTTCACCCCTCCACTTT. As protein: CASSQIGQGGSPLHF.

The chain couples TRBV27 to TRBJ2-3; tentative D call: TRBD2 (5 bases). The CDR3 runs 13 residues. CDR1 is MNHEY and CDR2 is SMNVEV in the germline V gene (reference sequence). Between the trimmed V and J ends, which lost 2 bases and 4 bases, there was a span of 7 bases. In DNA form, the CDR3 reads TGTGCCAGCAGTTTACTTAGCGCAGATACGCAGTATTTT. This encodes CASSLLSADTQYF.

The chain couples TRBV29-1 to TRBJ1-2; D uncertain. The CDR3 sequence is 12 residues long. Germline V gene data show CDR1 as SQVTM and CDR2 as ANQGSEA. Trimming left V 3 bases short and J 2 bases short, with 7 bases between. The CDR3 sequence is CSVETGNYGYTF. The CDR3 DNA follows: TGCAGCGTTGAGACGGGGAACTATGGCTACACCTTC.

With respect to this clonotype: The junction departs from the called germline gene at one end, perhaps through a read error. This chain connects TRBV6-5 to TRBJ2-5, with D maybe TRBD2 (6 bases). The CDR3 runs 14 residues. CDR1 is MNHEY and CDR2 is SVGAGI in the germline V gene. This CDR3 reads CANSTGTGQETQYF. CDR3 DNA: TGTGCCAACAGTACCGGGACTGGGCAAGAGACCCAGTACTTC.

The V and J genes are TRBV29-1 and TRBJ1-3; D gene unclear. The V and J ends lost 4 bases and 4 bases respectively, with 8 bases between them. The germline gives CDR1 SQVTM, CDR2 ANQGSEA. CDR3 size: 12 residues. CDR3 loop: CSVVADGNTIYF. As DNA, the CDR3 is TGCAGCGTTGTGGCAGACGGAAACACCATATATTTT.

V is TRBV29-1 and J is TRBJ2-2; 10 bases line up with TRBD2. The V gene's germline CDR1 is SQVTM and CDR2 ANQGSEA. V gave up 7 bases and J gave up 3 bases; unmatched junction bases: 5. The CDR3 runs 14 residues. In DNA, the CDR3 is TGCAGCGCAACTAGCGGGATTGACACCGGGGAGCTGTTTTTT. This codes for CSATSGIDTGELFF.

The genes are TRBV28 and TRBJ1-2; no reliable D call. V lost 5 bases, J lost 5 bases, and 18 bases lay in between. CDR1 and CDR2 from the germline V gene are MDHEN and SYDVKM. CDR3 length: 15 residues. The chain's CDR3 is CASSIPAGTGYGYTF. CDR3 in DNA: TGTGCCAGCAGTATTCCGGCGGGAACGGGGTATGGCTACACCTTC.

The chain links TRBV29-1 to TRBJ1-1, with no clear D. V lost 6 bases and J lost 7, with 12 bases in between. This CDR3 is built from 11 residues. Per germline, CDR1 SQVTM and CDR2 ANQGSEA. The CDR3 here is CSVHRHGEAFF. The CDR3 DNA follows: TGCAGCGTCCATAGACACGGTGAAGCTTTCTTT.

This rearrangement joins TRBV28 to TRBJ2-2; TRBD1 or TRBD2 may be the D gene (6 bases each). Germline values: CDR1 MDHEN, CDR2 SYDVKM. Between the trimmed V and J ends, which lost 8 bases and 1 base, there was a span of 14 bases. This CDR3 comprises 15 residues. The CDR3 coding sequence is TGTGCCAGCTCCAGGGGAGGCCAGAACACCGGGGAGCTGTTTTTT. The encoded protein is CASSRGGQNTGELFF. Using reference TRBV28 and TRBJ2-2 for the parts outside the CDR3, the full variable domain is DVKVTQSSRYLVKRTGEKVFLECVQDMDHENMFWYRQDPGLGLRLIYFSYDVKMKEKGDIPEGYSVSREKKERFSLILESASTNQTSMYLCASSRGGQNTGELFFGEGSRLTVL.

The CDR3 nucleotides read TGTGCCAGTAGTAGTCCCTTCCAGGATAGCTACGAGCAGTACTTC. It is translated as CASSSPFQDSYEQYF. The chain links TRBV19 to TRBJ2-7; D uncertain. V was pared by 4 bases and J by 3 bases, with 16 bases between. CDR3 length equals 15 residues. Per the germline V gene, CDR1 is LNHDA and CDR2 is SQIVND (reference sequence).

Within the sample, this clonotype is medium-sized (0.01 to 0.1%). This sequence joins TRBV6-5 and TRBJ2-2; a weak D match, TRBD1 (6 bases). With 9 bases removed from V and 0 bases from J, the gap between germline ends came to 11 bases. The CDR3 has 14 amino acids. CDR1 and CDR2 (germline): MNHEY, SVGAGI. The CDR3 spells CASSRGPNTGELFF. Written as DNA, the CDR3 is TGTGCCAGTAGCAGGGGCCCGAACACCGGGGAGCTGTTTTTT.